The 6 T cell receptor beta chains below were found in one sample sequenced in a study of memory CD4+ T cells and cytomegalovirus serostatus. The method was immunoSEQ multiplex PCR; TCRdb's version includes in-frame clones alone and lacks a portion of them. The repertoire consists of about 50,000 clones, with around 80% occurring once and the leading ten covering around 0.77%. The sort gate was single viable CD3+CD4+CD8-CD45RO+ cells for memory CD4+ T cells. Sequenced: memory CD4+ T cells from blood. The receptors shown here come from an adult in good health and CMV-seronegative.

The gene calls are TRBV11-1 and TRBJ2-1; 8 bases line up with TRBD2. The junction had 8 bases not matched to a gene; V was cut back by 5 bases and J by 8 bases. The germline V gene encodes CDR1 SGHAT and CDR2 FQDESV (reference sequence). This CDR3 has 14 residues. The CDR3 DNA reads TGTGCCAGCAGCGGGGTTAGCGGGACCTATGAGCAGTTCTTC. Protein: CASSGVSGTYEQFF.

The rearrangement joins TRBV12-5 to TRBJ2-7; D not resolved. The CDR3 is 9 amino acids. V gave up 7 bases and J gave up 6 bases, with 4 bases separating them. Per the germline V gene, CDR1 is LGHNT and CDR2 is FRNRAP. CDR3 DNA: TGTGCTAGTGATTTCGAGCAGTACTTC. Protein product: CASDFEQYF. Based on the CDR3 plus reference TRBV12-5 and TRBJ2-7, the full variable domain is DARVTQTPRHKVTEMGQEVTMRCQPILGHNTVFWYRQTMMQGLELLAYFRNRAPLDDSGMPKDRFSAEMPDATLATLKIQPSEPRDSAVYFCASDFEQYFGPGTRLTVT.

The chain is built from TRBV6-6 and TRBJ2-7; 15 positions match TRBD2. Trimming took 2 bases from V and 12 from J; bases not matched to a gene: 11. The CDR3 consists of 16 residues. CDR1 is MNHNY and CDR2 is SVGAGI in the germline V gene (reference sequence). Here the CDR3 reads CASSYDTGLAGGSRYF. CDR3 nucleotide sequence: TGTGCCAGCAGTTACGATACGGGACTAGCGGGGGGCTCCCGGTACTTC.

Only a few counts were recorded for this clone. This sequence joins TRBV7-9 and TRBJ2-1, with TRBD2 identical over 9 bases. Germline lookup yields CDR1 SEHNR and CDR2 FQNEAQ (reference sequence). The CDR3 spans 15 residues. J gave up 7 bases and V 4 bases, and 8 bases lay outside the gene matches. The CDR3 DNA reads TGTGCCAGCAGCTCCAGCGGGGGGCGGGTTAATGAGCAGTTCTTC. Translation gives CASSSSGGRVNEQFF.

This clone occurred once. Other nucleotide sequences in the sample specify the same CDR3. The rearrangement uses TRBV6-5 and TRBJ2-7; 7 positions agree with TRBD1. Germline CDR1 MNHEY, CDR2 SVGAGI. The CDR3 runs 14 residues. The V and J ends lost 2 bases and 3 bases, in that order; junction bases with no gene match: 4. CDR3 DNA sequence: TGTGCCAGCAGTTACCGCGCAGGGGGCTACGAGCAGTACTTC. Amino acids: CASSYRAGGYEQYF.

The genes are TRBV28 and TRBJ1-5; maybe TRBD1 (5 bases). Trimming removed 4 bases from V and 6 bases from J, with 7 bases in between. The CDR3 consists of 12 residues. The germline gives CDR1 MDHEN, CDR2 SYDVKM. CDR3 DNA: TGTGCCAGCAGTTCCCAGGGTCAGCCCCAGCATTTT. Translated: CASSSQGQPQHF.